The clone carrying this TCR beta chain was picked up a small number of times. No antigen is known for it. This sample stems from a study of response to subunit inactivated influenza vaccine. Study observations and caveats: With each seasonal influenza vaccination, the authors suggested, few new T cells are recruited.

One entry per CDR3 protein results from TCRdb running MiXCR on the RT-PCR reads. This table has about 160,000 distinct CDR3 sequences, roughly 11% appearing once. V was pared by 6 bases and J by 3 bases, with 17 bases between. Germline values: CDR1 ENHRY, CDR2 SYGVKD. The CDR3 totals 15 residues. The receptor was isolated from a man aged 50-60 years who received an inactivated influenza vaccine. The chain carries TRBV10-3 and TRBJ1-1; weak D call: TRBD1 (5 bases). The source material was non-naive T cells sorted from PBMCs, sampled more than 35 days after vaccination. CDR3 amino acids: CAIRRTGERDTEAFF. In DNA form, the CDR3 reads TGTGCCATCAGGAGGACGGGGGAGCGGGACACTGAAGCTTTCTTT.